A selection of T cell receptor beta chains follows, all from one sample in a study of OX40 agonist ivuxolimab in advanced cancers. Assay used: immunoSEQ multiplex PCR; TCRdb lists only in-frame clones, some missing. Among 90,000 to 100,000 clones listed, around 90% were seen once. Specimen: CD4+ or CD8+ T cells sorted from blood, collected in a trial of the OX40 agonist ivuxolimab. Receptors originate from an adult with an advanced solid tumor such as melanoma, head and neck, liver or kidney cancer. CDR3s leave out the opening cysteine and the closing phenylalanine or tryptophan.

V gene,CDR3 protein
TRBV9,ASSSRQQETQY
TRBV11-2,ASSLGGGSLNTEAF
TRBV5-5,ASSLGEVSYEQY
TRBV13,ASSLYREDEQY
TRBV5-1,ASSPEGGYNEQF
TRBV19,ASARAGGDGGEAF
TRBV13,ASSLTKGDSSYEQY
TRBV4-3,ASSQDLVGNQPQH
TRBV5-1,ASSLDGNSNQPQH
TRBV6-6,ASSRQGHNQPQH